These 10 T cell receptor beta chains came from one sample sequenced in a study of beta chain features in type 1 diabetes. Since all of the isolated RNA was reverse transcribed, expressed TCRB transcripts were what got sequenced. This table comes from immunoSEQ multiplex PCR, and its TCRdb copy is limited to in-frame clones, with some not included. This table holds 350,000 or so clones, about 18% found once. The sample was naive CD4+ T cells from blood. These receptors originate from a woman aged 18-29 years in good health.

The V and J genes are TRBV7-9 and TRBJ2-1; weak D call: TRBD2 (6 bases). The V gene lost 5 bases and the J gene lost 6 bases, with 14 bases spanning the gap. The length of the CDR3 is 14 residues. CDR1 is SEHNR and CDR2 is FQNEAQ in the germline V gene (reference sequence). This chain's CDR3 is CASSPRRGSNEQFF. CDR3 in DNA: TGTGCCAGCAGCCCGAGGAGGGGATCCAATGAGCAGTTCTTC.

This chain joins TRBV7-2 and TRBJ2-5; 8 nucleotides align to TRBD2. The CDR3 spans 16 residues. In germline, CDR1 is SGHTA, CDR2 FQGNSA. Germline trimming cut 4 bases from V and 0 bases from J; bases unmatched to any gene: 7. CDR3 DNA: TGTGCCAGCAGCTCCACAGTAGCGGGGTACCAAGAGACCCAGTACTTC. It codes for CASSSTVAGYQETQYF.

The V and J genes are TRBV7-2 and TRBJ1-5; D unclear. The germline V gene has CDR1 SGHTA and CDR2 FQGNSA. The CDR3 spans 13 residues. Between the trimmed V and J ends, which lost 0 bases and 6 bases, there was a span of 6 bases. The CDR3 bases are TGTGCCAGCAGCTTAGCGCGGAGTCAGCCCCAGCATTTT. Its protein is CASSLARSQPQHF.

J is TRBJ2-1 and V is TRBV4-1; D unresolved. Germline CDR1 reads MGHRA; CDR2 reads YSYEKL. The CDR3 is made up of 14 amino acids. Trimming removed 4 bases from V and 6 bases from J, with 13 bases in between. This CDR3 reads CASSLRPSGNEQFF. The CDR3 DNA reads TGCGCCAGCAGCCTCAGGCCCTCAGGCAATGAGCAGTTCTTC.

The chain uses TRBV30 and TRBJ2-2; no firm D call. Trimming left V 4 bases short and J 3 bases short, with 6 bases between. The CDR3 runs 12 residues. Germline-derived CDR1 and CDR2 are GTSNPN and SVGIG (reference sequence). CDR3 sequence (DNA): TGTGCCTGGACCGGTCACACCGGGGAGCTGTTTTTT. Translating gives CAWTGHTGELFF.

This clone was found a few times. The rearrangement joins TRBV9 to TRBJ2-2; D gene unclear. This CDR3 comprises 14 residues. Germline loops: CDR1 SGDLS, CDR2 YYNGEE. The ends were cut back, 3 bases at V and 1 base at J, with 7 bases in the middle. This CDR3 is CASSGRQNTGELFF. The DNA for the CDR3 is TGTGCCAGCAGCGGAAGACAGAACACCGGGGAGCTGTTTTTT.

The J gene is TRBJ2-3, the V gene TRBV6-5, with D perhaps matching TRBD2 (7 bases). Trimming left V 8 bases short and J 5 bases short, with 17 bases between. This CDR3 is built from 14 residues. The germline CDR1 and CDR2 sequences are MNHEY and SVGAGI. In DNA, the CDR3 is TGTGCCAGCCAAGGAAAAGGGGGGGGAGATACGCAGTATTTT. Protein: CASQGKGGGDTQYF.

This chain joins TRBV7-2 and TRBJ2-1; possible D gene TRBD2, 5 bases. This CDR3 comprises 14 residues. Germline CDR1 is SGHTA and CDR2 is FQGNSA. Deletions cut 5 bases from V and 6 bases from J, with 14 bases between. CDR3 coding DNA: TGTGCCAGCAGCATAGGAGGCCCGGGCAATGAGCAGTTCTTC. This codes for CASSIGGPGNEQFF. The entire variable domain, with the rest obtained from reference TRBV7-2 and TRBJ2-1, is as follows: GAGVSQSPSNKVTEKGKDVELRCDPISGHTALYWYRQSLGQGLEFLIYFQGNSAPDKSGLPSDRFSAERTGGSVSTLTIQRTQQEDSAVYLCASSIGGPGNEQFFGPGTRLTVL.

This clone was seen more than once but under ten times. The J gene is TRBJ2-1, the V gene TRBV19, with 9 bases lining up with TRBD1. V lost 5 bases and J lost 7; bases outside the gene matches: 9. The CDR3 covers 15 residues. Germline V gives CDR1 LNHDA, CDR2 SQIVND (reference sequence). CDR3 nucleotide sequence: TGTGCCAGTAGTCTCCCGGGACAGGGAACGAATGAGCAGTTCTTC. Translated, it gives CASSLPGQGTNEQFF.

As to this clone: Additional DNA sequences in this sample encode the identical CDR3. The CDR3 coding sequence is TGCGCCAGCAGCACTGGACAGGGGAGAGAGACCCAGTACTTC. Encoded protein: CASSTGQGRETQYF. The V and J genes are TRBV5-1 and TRBJ2-5; TRBD1 matches at 9 bases. The CDR3 is 14 residues long. V dropped 4 bases and J dropped 4; count of bases not matched to a gene: 5. Germline CDR1 and CDR2: SGHRS and YFSETQ.